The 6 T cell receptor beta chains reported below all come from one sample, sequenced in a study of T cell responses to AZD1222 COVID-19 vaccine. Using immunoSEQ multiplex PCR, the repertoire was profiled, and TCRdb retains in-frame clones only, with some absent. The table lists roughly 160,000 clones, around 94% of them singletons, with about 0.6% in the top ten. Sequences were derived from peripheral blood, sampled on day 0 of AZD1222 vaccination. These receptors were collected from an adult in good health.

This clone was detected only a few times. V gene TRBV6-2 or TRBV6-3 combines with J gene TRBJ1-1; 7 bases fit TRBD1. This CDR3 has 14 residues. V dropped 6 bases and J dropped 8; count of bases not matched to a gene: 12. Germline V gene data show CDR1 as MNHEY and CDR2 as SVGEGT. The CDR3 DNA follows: TGTGCCAGCAGCTCGGGACAGCCCCTTGGGGAAGCTTTCTTT. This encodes CASSSGQPLGEAFF.

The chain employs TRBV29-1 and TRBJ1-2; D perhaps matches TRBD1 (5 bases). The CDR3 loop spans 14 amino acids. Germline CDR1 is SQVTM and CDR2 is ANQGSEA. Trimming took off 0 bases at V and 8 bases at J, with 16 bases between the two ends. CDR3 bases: TGCAGCGTTGAAGATCAAGGGGACCGCGGGGGCTACACCTTC. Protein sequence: CSVEDQGDRGGYTF.

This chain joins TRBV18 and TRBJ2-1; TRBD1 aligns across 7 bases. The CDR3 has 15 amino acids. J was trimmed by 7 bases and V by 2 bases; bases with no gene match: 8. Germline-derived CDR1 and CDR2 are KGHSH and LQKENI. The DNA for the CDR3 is TGTGCCAGCTCACCAGTGACAGGGAAGGTGAATGAGCAGTTCTTC. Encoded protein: CASSPVTGKVNEQFF.

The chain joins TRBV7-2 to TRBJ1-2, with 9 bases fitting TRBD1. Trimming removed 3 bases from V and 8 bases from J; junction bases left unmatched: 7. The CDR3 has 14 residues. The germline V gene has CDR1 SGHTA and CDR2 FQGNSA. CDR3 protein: CASSLQQGAGGYTF. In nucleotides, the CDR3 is TGTGCCAGCAGCTTGCAACAGGGGGCAGGAGGCTACACCTTC.

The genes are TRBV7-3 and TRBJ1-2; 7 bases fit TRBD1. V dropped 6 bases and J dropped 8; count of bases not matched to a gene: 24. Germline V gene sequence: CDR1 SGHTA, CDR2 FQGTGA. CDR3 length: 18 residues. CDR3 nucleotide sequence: TGTGCCAGCAGTCCCGCAGCCCAGGGACAGATAATTCTCGGGGGCTACACCTTC. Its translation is CASSPAAQGQIILGGYTF.

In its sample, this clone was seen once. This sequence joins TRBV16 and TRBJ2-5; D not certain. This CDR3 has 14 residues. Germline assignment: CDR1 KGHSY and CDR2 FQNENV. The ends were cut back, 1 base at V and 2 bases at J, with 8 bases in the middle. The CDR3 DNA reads TGTGCCAGCAGCCAATTTGGCGTACAAGAGACCCAGTACTTC. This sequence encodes CASSQFGVQETQYF. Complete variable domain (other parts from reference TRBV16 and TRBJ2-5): GEEVAQTPKHLVRGEGQKAKLYCAPIKGHSYVFWYQQVLKNEFKFLISFQNENVFDETGMPKERFSAKCLPNSPCSLEIQATKLEDSAVYFCASSQFGVQETQYFGPGTRLLVL.